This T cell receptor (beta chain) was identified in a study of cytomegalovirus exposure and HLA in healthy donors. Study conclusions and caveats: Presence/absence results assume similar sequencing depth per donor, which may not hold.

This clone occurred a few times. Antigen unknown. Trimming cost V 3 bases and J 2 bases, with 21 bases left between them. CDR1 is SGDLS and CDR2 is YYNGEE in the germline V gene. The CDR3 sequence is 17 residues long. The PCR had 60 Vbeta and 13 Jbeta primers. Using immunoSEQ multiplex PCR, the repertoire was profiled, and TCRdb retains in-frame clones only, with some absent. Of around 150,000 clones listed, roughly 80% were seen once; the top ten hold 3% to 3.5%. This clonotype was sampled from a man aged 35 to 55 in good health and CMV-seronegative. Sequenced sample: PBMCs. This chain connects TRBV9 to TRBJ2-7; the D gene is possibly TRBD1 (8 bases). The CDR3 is CASSANPAGTGPYEQYF. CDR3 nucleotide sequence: TGTGCCAGCAGCGCGAACCCAGCGGGGACAGGTCCCTACGAGCAGTACTTC.